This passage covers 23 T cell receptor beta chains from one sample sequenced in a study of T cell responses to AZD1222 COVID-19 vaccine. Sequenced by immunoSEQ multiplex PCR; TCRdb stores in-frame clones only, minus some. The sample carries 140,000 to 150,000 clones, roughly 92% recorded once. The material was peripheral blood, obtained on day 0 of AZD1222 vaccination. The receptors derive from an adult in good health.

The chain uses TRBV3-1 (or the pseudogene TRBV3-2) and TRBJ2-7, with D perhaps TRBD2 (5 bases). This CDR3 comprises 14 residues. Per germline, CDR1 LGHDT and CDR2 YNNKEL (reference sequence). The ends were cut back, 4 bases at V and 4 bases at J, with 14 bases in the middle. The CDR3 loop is CASSLPGVGYEQYF. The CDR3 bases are TGTGCCAGCAGCCTCCCCGGGGTTGGGTACGAGCAGTACTTC.

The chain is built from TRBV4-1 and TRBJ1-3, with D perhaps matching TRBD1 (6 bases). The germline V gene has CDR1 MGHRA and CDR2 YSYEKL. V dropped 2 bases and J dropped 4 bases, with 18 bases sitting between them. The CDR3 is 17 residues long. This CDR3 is CASSQHPPGVEGNTIYF. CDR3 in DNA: TGCGCCAGCAGCCAACACCCCCCAGGGGTGGAAGGAAACACCATATATTTT.

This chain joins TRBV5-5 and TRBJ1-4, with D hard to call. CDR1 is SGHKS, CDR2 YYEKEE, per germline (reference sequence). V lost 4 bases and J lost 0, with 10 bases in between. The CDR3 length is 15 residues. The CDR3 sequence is CASSPSGTTNEKLFF. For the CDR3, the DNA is TGTGCCAGCAGCCCATCCGGGACAACTAATGAAAAACTGTTTTTT.

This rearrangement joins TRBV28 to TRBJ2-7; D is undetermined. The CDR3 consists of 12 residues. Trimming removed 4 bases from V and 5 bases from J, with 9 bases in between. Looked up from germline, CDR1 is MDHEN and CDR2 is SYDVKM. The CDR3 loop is CASSSVNDEQYF. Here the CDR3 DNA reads TGTGCCAGCAGTTCGGTCAACGACGAGCAGTACTTC.

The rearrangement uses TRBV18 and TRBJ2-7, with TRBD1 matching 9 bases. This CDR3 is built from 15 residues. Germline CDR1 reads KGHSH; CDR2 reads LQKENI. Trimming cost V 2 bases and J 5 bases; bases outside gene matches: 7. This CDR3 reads CASSPYDRGKDEQYF. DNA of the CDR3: TGTGCCAGCTCACCATATGACAGGGGGAAGGACGAGCAGTACTTC.

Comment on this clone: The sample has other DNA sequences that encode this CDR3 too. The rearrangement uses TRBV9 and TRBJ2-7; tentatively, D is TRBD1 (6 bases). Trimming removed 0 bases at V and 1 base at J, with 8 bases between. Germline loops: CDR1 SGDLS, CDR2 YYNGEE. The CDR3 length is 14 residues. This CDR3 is CASSVGGQSYEQYF. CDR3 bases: TGTGCCAGCAGCGTAGGCGGACAGTCCTACGAGCAGTACTTC.

The CDR3 region is CASSIQGGYNEQFF. CDR3 sequence (DNA): TGTGCCAGTAGTATTCAGGGGGGATACAATGAGCAGTTCTTC. The rearrangement uses TRBV19 and TRBJ2-1; possible D gene TRBD1, 7 bases. This CDR3 contains 14 residues. CDR1 is LNHDA, CDR2 SQIVND, per germline (reference sequence). With 3 bases removed from V and 4 bases from J, the gap between germline ends came to 10 bases. The whole variable domain, filled in from reference TRBV19 and TRBJ2-1, reads DGGITQSPKYLFRKEGQNVTLSCEQNLNHDAMYWYRQDPGQGLRLIYYSQIVNDFQKGDIAEGYSVSREKKESFPLTVTSAQKNPTAFYLCASSIQGGYNEQFFGPGTRLTVL.

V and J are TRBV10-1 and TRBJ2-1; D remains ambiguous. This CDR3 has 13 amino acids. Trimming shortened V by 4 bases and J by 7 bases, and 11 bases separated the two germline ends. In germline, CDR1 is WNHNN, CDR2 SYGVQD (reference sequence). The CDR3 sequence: CASSGPSRNEQFF. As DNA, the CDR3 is TGCGCCAGCAGTGGACCTTCTAGAAATGAGCAGTTCTTC.

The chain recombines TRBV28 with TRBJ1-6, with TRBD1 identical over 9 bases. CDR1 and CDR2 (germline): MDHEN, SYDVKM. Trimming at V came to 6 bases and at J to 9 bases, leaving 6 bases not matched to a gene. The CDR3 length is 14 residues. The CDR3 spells CASSAGQGSSPLHF. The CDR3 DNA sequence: TGTGCCAGCAGCGCCGGACAGGGGAGTTCACCCCTCCACTTT.

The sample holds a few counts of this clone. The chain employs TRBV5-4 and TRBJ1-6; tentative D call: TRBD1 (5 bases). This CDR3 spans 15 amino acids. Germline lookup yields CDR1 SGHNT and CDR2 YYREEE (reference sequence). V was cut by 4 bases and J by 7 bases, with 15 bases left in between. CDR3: CASSRWAGRNSPLHF. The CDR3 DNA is TGTGCCAGCAGCCGTTGGGCAGGGAGGAATTCACCCCTCCACTTT.

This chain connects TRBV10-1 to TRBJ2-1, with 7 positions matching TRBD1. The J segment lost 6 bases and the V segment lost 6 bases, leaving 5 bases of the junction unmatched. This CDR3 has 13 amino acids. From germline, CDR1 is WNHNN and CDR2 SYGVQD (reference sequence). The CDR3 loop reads CASRLDRINEQFF. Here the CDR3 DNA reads TGCGCCAGCAGGTTGGACAGGATCAATGAGCAGTTCTTC.

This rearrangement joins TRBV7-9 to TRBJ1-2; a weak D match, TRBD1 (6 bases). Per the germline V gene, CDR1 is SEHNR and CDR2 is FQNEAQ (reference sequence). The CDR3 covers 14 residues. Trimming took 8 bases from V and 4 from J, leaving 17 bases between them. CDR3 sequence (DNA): TGTGCCAGCCAGACCGGGACATCCCTCTATGGCTACACCTTC. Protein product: CASQTGTSLYGYTF.

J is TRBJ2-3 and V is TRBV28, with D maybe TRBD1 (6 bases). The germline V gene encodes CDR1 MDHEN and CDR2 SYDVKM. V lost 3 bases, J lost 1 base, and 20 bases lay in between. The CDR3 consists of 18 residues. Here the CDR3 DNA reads TGTGCCAGCAGTTTTCCCTCACTCCAGGGGATTGGCACAGATACGCAGTATTTT. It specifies CASSFPSLQGIGTDTQYF.

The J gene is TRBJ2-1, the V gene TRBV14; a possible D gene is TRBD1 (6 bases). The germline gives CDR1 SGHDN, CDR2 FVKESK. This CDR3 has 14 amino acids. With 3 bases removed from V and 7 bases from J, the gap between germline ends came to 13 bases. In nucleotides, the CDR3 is TGTGCCAGCAGCCAGCTAGGGGGTCGGAATGAGCAGTTCTTC. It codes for CASSQLGGRNEQFF.

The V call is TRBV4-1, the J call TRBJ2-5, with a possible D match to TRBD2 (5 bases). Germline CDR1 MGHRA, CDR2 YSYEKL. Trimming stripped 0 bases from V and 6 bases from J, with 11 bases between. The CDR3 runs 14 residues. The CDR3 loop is CASSQEDFLKTQYF. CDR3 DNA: TGCGCCAGCAGCCAAGAGGACTTTCTGAAGACCCAGTACTTC.

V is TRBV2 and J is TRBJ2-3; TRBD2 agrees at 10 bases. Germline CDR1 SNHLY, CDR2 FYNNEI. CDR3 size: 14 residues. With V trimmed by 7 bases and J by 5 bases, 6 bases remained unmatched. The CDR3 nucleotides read TGTGCCAGCAATCGAGCGGGAGGGCGAGATACGCAGTATTTT. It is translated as CASNRAGGRDTQYF.

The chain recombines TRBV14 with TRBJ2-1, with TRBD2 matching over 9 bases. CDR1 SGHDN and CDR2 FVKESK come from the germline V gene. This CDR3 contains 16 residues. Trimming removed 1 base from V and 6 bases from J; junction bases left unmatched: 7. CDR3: CASSQGWVAGVNEQFF. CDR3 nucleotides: TGTGCCAGCAGCCAAGGGTGGGTAGCGGGAGTCAATGAGCAGTTCTTC.

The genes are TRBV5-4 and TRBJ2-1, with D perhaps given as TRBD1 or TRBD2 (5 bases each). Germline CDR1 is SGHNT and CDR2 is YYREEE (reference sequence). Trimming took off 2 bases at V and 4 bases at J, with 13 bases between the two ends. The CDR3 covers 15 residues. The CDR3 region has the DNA TGTGCCAGCAGCTTTGGGGCCGGACTTTACAATGAGCAGTTCTTC. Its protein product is CASSFGAGLYNEQFF.

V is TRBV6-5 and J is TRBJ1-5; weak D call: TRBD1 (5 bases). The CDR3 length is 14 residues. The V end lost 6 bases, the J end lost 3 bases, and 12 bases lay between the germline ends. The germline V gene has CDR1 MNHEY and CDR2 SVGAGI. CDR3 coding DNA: TGTGCCAGCAGCCCCGACAGACCCAATCAGCCCCAGCATTTT. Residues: CASSPDRPNQPQHF.

CDR3 region: CARSLGREQYF. DNA of the CDR3: TGTGCCAGAAGCTTGGGGCGGGAGCAGTACTTC. The J gene is TRBJ2-7, the V gene TRBV5-3; D not certain. TRBV5-3 is marked as an open reading frame, function uncertain. The CDR3 loop spans 11 amino acids. The V and J ends lost 0 bases and 7 bases respectively, with 5 bases between them.

The CDR3, as DNA: TGTGCTAGTGGGGAAGGGCCTCGCGGCACAGATACGCAGTATTTT. As protein: CASGEGPRGTDTQYF. The chain is built from TRBV12-5 and TRBJ2-3; D gene ambiguous. Germline loops: CDR1 LGHNT, CDR2 FRNRAP. V lost 6 bases to trimming and J lost 1 base, with 14 bases between them. This CDR3 comprises 15 residues.

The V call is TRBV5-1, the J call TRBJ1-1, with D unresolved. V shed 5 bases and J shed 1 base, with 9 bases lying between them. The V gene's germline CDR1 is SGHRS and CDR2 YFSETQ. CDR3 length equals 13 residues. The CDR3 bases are TGCGCCAGCAGAGGTGGCGAGAACACTGAAGCTTTCTTT. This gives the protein CASRGGENTEAFF.

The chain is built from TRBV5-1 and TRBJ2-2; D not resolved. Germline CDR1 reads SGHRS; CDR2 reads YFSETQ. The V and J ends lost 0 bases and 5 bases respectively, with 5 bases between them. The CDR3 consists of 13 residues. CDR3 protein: CASSLEGTGELFF. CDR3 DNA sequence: TGCGCCAGCAGCTTGGAAGGGACCGGGGAGCTGTTTTTT.